This T cell receptor beta chain was captured by sequencing in a study of CD8 T cells in ankylosing spondylitis (dated by TCRdb to 2016 to 2017). The study in broad terms: The study set out to find disease-linked TCR variants by profiling T cell receptor beta repertoires in ankylosing spondylitis patients and healthy donors. The full study cohort comprised about 24 ankylosing spondylitis patients and some 100 healthy donors. Peripheral blood samples were taken, and synovial fluid was additionally collected from ankylosing spondylitis patients. The paper's findings and limits, for the study overall: The disease-linked clones showed a CD8+ phenotype and occurred at relatively low frequencies in peripheral blood. Some TCR beta motif variants had previously been reported in synovial fluid and blood of reactive arthritis patients, which suggested common disease-initiation mechanisms. A TCR beta motif of about 8 highly homologous amino acid variants appeared characteristic of blood from ankylosing spondylitis patients. Significant enrichment of the disease-linked clones was reported in matched synovial fluid samples from ankylosing spondylitis patients.

Sequencing used an Illumina HiSeq 2500. TCR beta libraries were prepared by quantitative 5'-RACE with molecular barcodes. As for the original processing: A new computational method based on a probabilistic model of VDJ rearrangement was used to identify disease-linked TCR variants. Through fastp at Q25 and MiXCR, TCRdb rebuilt clones from the public reads, retaining in-frame beta chains. Each entry is one CDR3 protein sequence, shown with its most common DNA and genes. The V and J calls and clone size are TCRdb's, not the authors'. Recorded for this sample are around 130,000 distinct CDR3 sequences; 6.5% to 9% of them occurred a single time. Clones ranked in the top ten supply 9% to 15% of the sample. The CDR3 has 14 amino acids, counting the end cysteine and phenylalanine. Left in the record is the CDR3 DNA by itself, 42 bases read in frame from the first base. CDR1 and CDR2 were assigned from the germline V gene (reference sequence) as DFQATT and SNEGSKA. Trimmed from V: 0 bases; trimmed from J: 7 bases; junction bases lacking a gene match: 5.

This clonotype has a count of ten or more. No cognate antigen has been identified for it. No much larger clonotype is one base removed from it; base qualities were not supplied. The specimen sequenced was blood, either unsorted or a sorted T cell fraction (not recorded which). The receptor chain draws on TRBV20-1 and TRBJ1-2, with 10 bases aligning to TRBD1. The origin of this receptor is a male donor with ankylosing spondylitis or in good health (not recorded which). The bases are TGCAGTGCTAGAGAGACAGGGGGCGAGGGTGGCTACACCTTC. Translated, it reads CSARETGGEGGYTF.